Each of the 11 T cell receptor beta chains below was sequenced from the same sample in a study of breast tumors, draining lymph nodes, adjacent tissues. Samples came from axillary lymph nodes draining the breast cancer. Using its own MiXCR run on the multiplex PCR reads, TCRdb lists one record per CDR3 protein. The data show approximately 170,000 distinct CDR3 sequences, roughly a third seen once. The sample was axillary lymph node tissue. These receptors were obtained from a female donor with breast cancer. Some clones in this sample may be carry-over from other donors' samples.

This chain joins TRBV19 and TRBJ2-2; D unresolved. Germline loops: CDR1 LNHDA, CDR2 SQIVND (reference sequence). The CDR3 runs to 15 residues. The ends were cut back, 2 bases at V and 0 bases at J, with 7 bases in the middle. The CDR3 bases are TGTGCCAGTAGTATAAGGGCGGCGAACACCGGGGAGCTGTTTTTT. Protein: CASSIRAANTGELFF.

This clonotype has a count of ten or more. The V gene is TRBV10-3, the J gene TRBJ2-4; 11 bases agree with TRBD2. Germline V gene sequence: CDR1 ENHRY, CDR2 SYGVKD. The CDR3 consists of 17 residues. V gave up 2 bases and J gave up 8 bases; unmatched junction bases: 11. Here the CDR3 reads CAISEGLAGGPGDIQYF. CDR3 nucleotide sequence: TGTGCCATCAGTGAGGGTCTAGCGGGAGGACCCGGAGACATTCAGTACTTC.

This clonotype occurred many times. The V call is TRBV27, the J call TRBJ1-5; D call uncertain. The CDR3 runs to 15 residues. Per germline, CDR1 MNHEY and CDR2 SMNVEV (reference sequence). V was cut by 5 bases and J by 3 bases, with 14 bases left in between. In DNA, the CDR3 is TGTGCCAGCAGTCCCATGACCAGTTTCAATCAGCCCCAGCATTTT. Encoded protein: CASSPMTSFNQPQHF.

This clonotype was seen many times. The gene calls are TRBV7-9 and TRBJ1-6; a weak D match, TRBD1 (6 bases). Germline V gene data show CDR1 as SEHNR and CDR2 as FQNEAQ (reference sequence). The V gene lost 4 bases and the J gene lost 4 bases, with 14 bases spanning the gap. The CDR3 contains 16 residues. CDR3 bases: TGTGCCAGCAGCTCAAGAGGACAGAATTATAATTCACCCCTCCACTTT. It yields the protein CASSSRGQNYNSPLHF.

This clonotype has a handful of counts. Given a much more abundant clone one base away, this may be a read error. The V call is TRBV12-3 or TRBV12-4, the J call TRBJ1-5; D gene unclear. The CDR3 is made up of 15 amino acids. The ends were cut back, 3 bases at V and 0 bases at J, with 9 bases in the middle. The CDR3, as DNA: TGTGCCAGCAGTTTCTGGGGTAATAGCAATCAGCCCCAGCATTTT. Protein sequence: CASSFWGNSNQPQHF.

Worth noting for this clonotype: A much bigger clone sits one base away, suggesting this may be a read error. This chain links TRBV7-9 with TRBJ1-2; D unresolved. Germline V lookup: CDR1 SEHNR, CDR2 FQNEAQ (reference sequence). V was cut by 4 bases and J by 8 bases, with 20 bases left in between. The CDR3 spans 15 residues. For the CDR3, the DNA is TGTGCCAGCAGCTCACCTTGGGCTCTCGAAGGAGGCTACACCTTC. Protein product: CASSSPWALEGGYTF.

Ten or more counts support this clonotype. The chain recombines TRBV20-1 with TRBJ1-2; the match to TRBD1 covers 10 bases. V shed 6 bases and J 9 bases; nucleotides not matched to a gene: 10. This CDR3 has 13 residues. Germline V gene lookup returns CDR1 DFQATT and CDR2 SNEGSKA (reference sequence). The chain's CDR3 is CSAPTGGTVRYTF. The CDR3, as DNA: TGCAGTGCGCCGACAGGGGGCACAGTACGCTACACCTTC.

In this sample, this clonotype turned up many times. The chain recombines TRBV28 with TRBJ2-2, with 8 nucleotides matching TRBD1. The CDR3 consists of 14 residues. Germline V gene sequence: CDR1 MDHEN, CDR2 SYDVKM. Trimming took 6 bases from V and 7 from J; bases not matched to a gene: 7. The CDR3 nucleotides are TGTGCCAGCAGCCTACCAGGGGGCGGCGGGGAGCTGTTTTTT. Residues: CASSLPGGGGELFF.

This clonotype was found many times. Here the CDR3 reads CSARDYGGRVSYEQYF. The CDR3 nucleotides are TGCAGTGCTAGAGATTACGGCGGGAGGGTCTCCTACGAGCAGTACTTC. The rearrangement links TRBV20-1 to TRBJ2-7, with 9 bases that match TRBD2. With V trimmed by 0 bases and J by 0 bases, 6 bases remained unmatched. CDR3 length: 16 residues. Germline CDR1 reads DFQATT; CDR2 reads SNEGSKA (reference sequence).

This clonotype was seen ten or more times. The chain combines TRBV11-2 with TRBJ2-5; 9 bases agree with TRBD2. CDR1 and CDR2 (germline): SGHAT, FQNNGV. V lost 1 base, J lost 3 bases, and 3 bases stayed unmatched. This CDR3 has 15 amino acids. The CDR3 DNA reads as TGTGCCAGCAGCTTAGGGGCTAGCGGGAAAGAGACCCAGTACTTC. Protein: CASSLGASGKETQYF.

The V and J genes are TRBV12-3 or TRBV12-4 and TRBJ1-4, with TRBD1 matching 10 bases. This CDR3 contains 15 residues. J lost 4 bases, V lost 5 bases, and 4 bases had no gene match. This chain's CDR3 is CASSETGGGNEKLFF. In DNA form, the CDR3 reads TGTGCCAGCAGTGAGACAGGGGGCGGTAATGAAAAACTGTTTTTT.